These 15 T cell receptor beta chains share one sample of origin, sequenced in a study of cytotoxic CD8 clonotypes in ibrutinib-treated CLL. TCRdb keeps only in-frame clones here, not all; method: immunoSEQ multiplex PCR. The data show around 30,000 clones, 62% seen once. Specimen: PBMCs, collected before ibrutinib treatment. The receptors derive from a human donor with chronic lymphocytic leukemia.

V is TRBV10-3 and J is TRBJ2-2; 14 nucleotides line up with TRBD2. The CDR3 extends over 16 amino acids. V shed 7 bases, J shed 3 bases, and the junction held 4 bases outside the gene matches. CDR1 ENHRY and CDR2 SYGVKD come from the germline V gene. The CDR3 region has the DNA TGTGCCATCACCCCGGGACTAGCGGGAGACACCGGGGAGCTGTTTTTT. Translating it yields CAITPGLAGDTGELFF.

This chain links TRBV5-1 with TRBJ1-1; weak D call: TRBD1 (6 bases). CDR3 length equals 11 residues. CDR1 and CDR2 from the germline V gene are SGHRS and YFSETQ. Trimming left V 4 bases short and J 11 bases short, with 12 bases between. In nucleotides, the CDR3 is TGCGCCAGCAGCGTCGACAGGCGCGCTTTCTTT. Amino acid sequence: CASSVDRRAFF. The whole variable domain, filled in from reference TRBV5-1 and TRBJ1-1, reads KAGVTQTPRYLIKTRGQQVTLSCSPISGHRSVSWYQQTPGQGLQFLFEYFSETQRNKGNFPGRFSGRQFSNSRSEMNVSTLELGDSALYLCASSVDRRAFFGQGTRLTVV.

This chain joins TRBV15 and TRBJ2-5, with D perhaps TRBD1 (5 bases). Trimming cost V 0 bases and J 2 bases, with 10 bases left between them. The CDR3 spans 15 residues. CDR1 LNHNV and CDR2 YYDKDF come from the germline V gene (reference sequence). Here the CDR3 DNA reads TGTGCCACCAGCAGAGAGGGCAGGGCACAAGAGACCCAGTACTTC. As protein: CATSREGRAQETQYF.

This clone was detected a few times. The chain couples TRBV4-1 to TRBJ2-7; D ambiguous. This CDR3 has 15 residues. Germline V CDR1 and CDR2: MGHRA, YSYEKL. The V end was cut by 3 bases, the J end by 5 bases, with 17 bases between. This CDR3 reads CASSQGHSRLDEQYF. CDR3 in DNA: TGCGCCAGCAGCCAGGGCCACTCCAGATTGGACGAGCAGTACTTC.

V is TRBV18 and J is TRBJ1-1; possible D gene TRBD1, 5 bases. CDR3 length: 16 residues. Trimming shortened V by 1 base and J by 5 bases, and 17 bases separated the two germline ends. The germline CDR1 and CDR2 sequences are KGHSH and LQKENI. CDR3 residues: CASSPRAGGEGTEAFF. In nucleotides, the CDR3 is TGTGCCAGCTCACCACGGGCCGGGGGAGAAGGAACTGAAGCTTTCTTT.

In its sample, this clone was seen a few times. The chain carries TRBV2 and TRBJ1-6; unclear D gene. Looked up from germline, CDR1 is SNHLY and CDR2 is FYNNEI. Between the trimmed V and J ends, which lost 0 bases and 7 bases, there was a span of 7 bases. The CDR3 length is 14 residues. The CDR3 DNA reads as TGTGCCAGCAGTGAAGCAGGGTTGAATTCACCCCTCCACTTT. Protein: CASSEAGLNSPLHF.

This clone was detected only a few times. CDR3 loop: CASSLLGYYGYTF. Here the CDR3 DNA reads TGTGCCAGCAGCTTGCTCGGGTACTATGGCTACACCTTC. The V and J genes are TRBV5-4 and TRBJ1-2; D not certain. The CDR3 length is 13 residues. Germline-derived CDR1 and CDR2 are SGHNT and YYREEE (reference sequence). V shed 1 base and J shed 3 bases, with 7 bases lying between them.

The gene calls are TRBV7-9 and TRBJ2-7; tentatively, D is TRBD2 (6 bases). The V end lost 8 bases, the J end lost 3 bases, and 8 bases lay between the germline ends. The CDR3 has 11 residues. Germline V gives CDR1 SEHNR, CDR2 FQNEAQ (reference sequence). In DNA form, the CDR3 reads TGTGCCAGCGTGGGGGGCTACGAGCAGTACTTC. This translates into CASVGGYEQYF. The whole variable domain, filled in from reference TRBV7-9 and TRBJ2-7, reads DTGVSQNPRHKITKRGQNVTFRCDPISEHNRLYWYRQTLGQGPEFLTYFQNEAQLEKSRLLSDRFSAERPKGSFSTLEIQRTEQGDSAMYLCASVGGYEQYFGPGTRLTVT.

The chain couples TRBV29-1 to TRBJ2-7; D is perhaps TRBD2 (6 bases). Trimming took off 0 bases at V and 7 bases at J, with 13 bases between the two ends. CDR1 SQVTM and CDR2 ANQGSEA come from the germline V gene. The CDR3 is made up of 13 amino acids. The CDR3 sequence: CSVEDGGGREQYF. The CDR3 coding sequence is TGCAGCGTTGAAGACGGGGGTGGCCGGGAGCAGTACTTC.

The CDR3 here is CASKTGGEKYPEAFF. CDR3 nucleotide sequence: TGTGCCAGCAAAACAGGGGGCGAAAAGTATCCTGAAGCTTTCTTT. The gene calls are TRBV6-5 and TRBJ1-1, with 9 bases aligning to TRBD1. The CDR3 consists of 15 residues. Germline V gene sequence: CDR1 MNHEY, CDR2 SVGAGI. With 7 bases clipped from V and 6 bases from J, the junction kept 12 bases outside the gene matches.

The V gene is TRBV5-1, the J gene TRBJ2-2, with D unresolved. The CDR3 runs 14 residues. Germline V CDR1 and CDR2: SGHRS, YFSETQ. Trimming shortened V by 1 base and J by 0 bases, and 4 bases separated the two germline ends. The CDR3 sequence is CASSLRPNTGELFF. The CDR3 bases are TGCGCCAGCAGCTTGCGCCCGAACACCGGGGAGCTGTTTTTT.

The V and J genes are TRBV28 and TRBJ2-2, with 13 bases matching TRBD2. This CDR3 is 18 amino acids long. The V and J ends lost 3 bases and 7 bases, in that order; junction bases with no gene match: 11. Looked up from germline, CDR1 is MDHEN and CDR2 is SYDVKM. For the CDR3, the DNA is TGTGCCAGCAGTTTTTTACTAGCGGGAGGGCCGATCGACGGGGAGCTGTTTTTT. Its protein product is CASSFLLAGGPIDGELFF.

This chain uses TRBV28 with TRBJ2-7, with D tentatively TRBD1 or TRBD2 (5 bases each). Germline values: CDR1 MDHEN, CDR2 SYDVKM. V was shortened by 5 bases and J by 8 bases, with 19 bases between the two germline ends. This CDR3 is built from 14 residues. CDR3 amino acids: CASSAGTDIRQQYF. The CDR3 DNA is TGTGCCAGCAGTGCCGGGACCGACATACGACAGCAGTACTTC.

This clone showed up just a few times. The chain combines TRBV28 with TRBJ2-5, with D perhaps TRBD1 or TRBD2 (5 bases each). The CDR3 is 16 amino acids. CDR1 MDHEN and CDR2 SYDVKM come from the germline V gene. V lost 5 bases and J 2 bases, leaving 18 bases between the germline ends. The CDR3 DNA follows: TGTGCCAGCAGTCCCCCCTTGGGGGACCGACAAGAGACCCAGTACTTC. Its protein is CASSPPLGDRQETQYF.

The J gene is TRBJ2-5, the V gene TRBV28; D is undetermined. Deletions cut 6 bases from V and 5 bases from J, with 13 bases between. Germline values: CDR1 MDHEN, CDR2 SYDVKM. The CDR3 totals 13 residues. CDR3 region: CASRSGAWETQYF. In nucleotides, the CDR3 is TGTGCCAGCAGGTCAGGAGCGTGGGAGACCCAGTACTTC.